Here is one TCR beta chain with its context. The data were taken from a study of blood T cell repertoires in COVID-19. The junction had 6 bases not matched to a gene; V was cut back by 1 base and J by 5 bases. The CDR3 sequence is 15 residues long. CDR1 and CDR2 from the germline V gene are SGHTA and FQGNSA. TCRdb's copy holds only in-frame clones and misses some; the assay was immunoSEQ multiplex PCR. Of about 250,000 clones detected, around 88% appear once; the ten largest clones hold around 8.9%. This clonotype was sampled from a man between 35 and 55 years old with active or convalescent COVID-19. Sequencing used peripheral blood. The chain couples TRBV7-2 to TRBJ2-7; 9 nucleotides align to TRBD1. CDR3 coding DNA: TGTGCCAGCAGCTTAGGAGGGACAGGGAGGAACGAGCAGTACTTC. As protein: CASSLGGTGRNEQYF. The entire variable domain, with the rest obtained from reference TRBV7-2 and TRBJ2-7, is as follows: GAGVSQSPSNKVTEKGKDVELRCDPISGHTALYWYRQSLGQGLEFLIYFQGNSAPDKSGLPSDRFSAERTGGSVSTLTIQRTQQEDSAVYLCASSLGGTGRNEQYFGPGTRLTVT.